The 16 T cell receptor beta chains given below trace back to one sample, sequenced in a study of cytomegalovirus exposure and HLA in healthy donors. The PCR employed 60 Vbeta primers together with 13 Jbeta primers. Only in-frame clones appear in the TCRdb table, and some are missing; sequencing was by immunoSEQ multiplex PCR. The sample table sets out approximately 150,000 clones. The sequenced sample was PBMCs. The receptor set was obtained from a male donor in good health and CMV-seronegative.

This sequence joins TRBV6-6 and TRBJ1-2; TRBD1 is a possible D gene (5 bases). The CDR3 is 14 amino acids. V lost 4 bases to trimming and J lost 0 bases, with 9 bases between them. Germline lookup yields CDR1 MNHNY and CDR2 SVGAGI (reference sequence). The CDR3 DNA reads TGTGCCAGCAGTTTAGACAGTACTAACTATGGCTACACCTTC. Its translation: CASSLDSTNYGYTF.

With respect to this clone: Other nucleotide sequences in the sample specify the same CDR3. The chain uses TRBV4-1 and TRBJ1-5; D is uncertain. Germline CDR1 and CDR2: MGHRA and YSYEKL. CDR3 length: 13 amino acids. Trimming took 4 bases from V and 4 from J, leaving 8 bases between them. CDR3 nucleotides: TGCGCCAGCAGCCCCGAGGGAAATCAGCCCCAGCATTTT. It translates to CASSPEGNQPQHF.

The rearrangement uses TRBV5-1 and TRBJ2-7, with 12 bases fitting TRBD2. The V gene end was trimmed by 4 bases and the J gene end by 2 bases; junction bases not matched to a gene: 10. The CDR3 is 17 residues long. In germline, CDR1 is SGHRS, CDR2 YFSETQ. The CDR3 protein is CASSPSTSGSSTYEQYF. DNA for the CDR3: TGCGCCAGCAGCCCGTCGACTAGCGGGAGCTCAACCTACGAGCAGTACTTC.

V is TRBV6-5 and J is TRBJ1-5; possibly TRBD1 for D (6 bases). The length of the CDR3 is 15 residues. Trimming left V 6 bases short and J 0 bases short, with 12 bases between. From germline, CDR1 is MNHEY and CDR2 SVGAGI. The CDR3 DNA is TGTGCCAGCAGGAAAAGCAGGGGTAGCAATCAGCCCCAGCATTTT. Protein sequence: CASRKSRGSNQPQHF.

This sequence joins TRBV5-6 and TRBJ1-1, with D perhaps TRBD1 (5 bases). Germline V gene sequence: CDR1 SGHDT, CDR2 YYEEEE. The length of the CDR3 is 12 residues. V lost 7 bases and J 5 bases, leaving 12 bases between the germline ends. CDR3 DNA sequence: TGTGCCAGCTTGGGGGGTAGGACTGAAGCTTTCTTT. It yields the protein CASLGGRTEAFF. Based on the CDR3 plus reference TRBV5-6 and TRBJ1-1, the full variable domain is DAGVTQSPTHLIKTRGQQVTLRCSPKSGHDTVSWYQQALGQGPQFIFQYYEEEERQRGNFPDRFSGHQFPNYSSELNVNALLLGDSALYLCASLGGRTEAFFGQGTRLTVV.

The chain couples TRBV15 to TRBJ2-7; D uncertain. CDR3 size: 14 residues. Trimming took off 1 base at V and 7 bases at J, with 14 bases between the two ends. Germline V gives CDR1 LNHNV, CDR2 YYDKDF (reference sequence). For the CDR3, the DNA is TGTGCCACCAGCAGAGGTACAGCCCCGTGGGAGCAGTACTTC. Its protein product is CATSRGTAPWEQYF.

The chain couples TRBV18 to TRBJ2-1, with a weak D call TRBD1 (5 bases). Germline V gives CDR1 KGHSH, CDR2 LQKENI. Trimming pared 3 bases from V and 4 bases from J, leaving 13 bases between. This CDR3 comprises 15 residues. CDR3 residues: CASSPGPQFYNEQFF. The CDR3 DNA follows: TGTGCCAGCTCACCGGGGCCTCAATTTTACAATGAGCAGTTCTTC.

V and J are TRBV29-1 and TRBJ2-5, with D maybe TRBD1 (6 bases). CDR1 is SQVTM, CDR2 ANQGSEA, per germline. CDR3 length: 15 residues. Trimming stripped 4 bases from V and 4 bases from J, with 19 bases between. CDR3 in DNA: TGCAGCGTTGCCTTTGGAAGGGGGATTAGAGAGACCCAGTACTTC. The encoded protein is CSVAFGRGIRETQYF. The whole variable domain, remainder taken from reference TRBV29-1 and TRBJ2-5, is SAVISQKPSRDICQRGTSLTIQCQVDSQVTMMFWYRQQPGQSLTLIATANQGSEATYESGFVIDKFPISRPNLTFSTLTVSNMSPEDSSIYLCSVAFGRGIRETQYFGPGTRLLVL.

The rearrangement links TRBV2 to TRBJ1-2; D might be TRBD1 (5 bases). Trimming removed 4 bases at V and 7 bases at J, with 16 bases between. This CDR3 is built from 14 residues. Germline V gene lookup returns CDR1 SNHLY and CDR2 FYNNEI. The CDR3 here is CASSVRTGPSGYTF. CDR3 coding DNA: TGTGCCAGCAGTGTACGAACAGGTCCTTCTGGCTACACCTTC.

This rearrangement joins TRBV14 to TRBJ2-7, with a weak D call TRBD2 (6 bases). The CDR3 extends over 13 amino acids. V dropped 4 bases and J dropped 2 bases, with 9 bases sitting between them. Germline CDR1 and CDR2: SGHDN and FVKESK. CDR3 loop: CASSLGLTYEQYF. The CDR3 DNA reads as TGTGCCAGCAGCCTCGGACTAACCTACGAGCAGTACTTC.

The chain carries TRBV7-2 and TRBJ1-2; 10 nucleotides match TRBD1. The ends lost 4 bases at V and 2 bases at J; junction bases unmatched: 4. This CDR3 has 15 residues. The V gene's germline CDR1 is SGHTA and CDR2 FQGNSA. In DNA form, the CDR3 reads TGTGCCAGCAGCTGGGACAGGGGCTCGAACTATGGCTACACCTTC. It specifies CASSWDRGSNYGYTF.

The rearrangement joins TRBV25-1 to TRBJ1-4; tentative D call: TRBD1 (6 bases). Germline V gives CDR1 MGHDK, CDR2 SYGVNS. CDR3 size: 15 residues. V gave up 3 bases and J gave up 3 bases, with 11 bases separating them. DNA of the CDR3: TGTGCCAGCAGTGAGGGGGGGGCGGCTAATGAAAAACTGTTTTTT. It codes for CASSEGGAANEKLFF.

This chain links TRBV5-1 with TRBJ1-1; D might be TRBD1 (5 bases). CDR1 and CDR2 from the germline V gene are SGHRS and YFSETQ. There are 15 residues in the CDR3. Deletions cut 0 bases from V and 5 bases from J, with 14 bases between. The CDR3 here is CASSLGRGSGTEAFF. The DNA for the CDR3 is TGCGCCAGCAGCTTGGGGCGGGGGAGTGGGACTGAAGCTTTCTTT.

The rearrangement joins TRBV28 to TRBJ2-4, with 7 bases fitting TRBD2. The CDR3 is 15 residues long. Germline-derived CDR1 and CDR2 are MDHEN and SYDVKM. J gave up 0 bases and V 5 bases, and 4 bases lay outside the gene matches. The CDR3 here is CASSLLAGAKNIQYF. CDR3 in DNA: TGTGCCAGCAGTCTCTTAGCGGGAGCCAAAAACATTCAGTACTTC. The full variable domain, completed using reference TRBV28 and TRBJ2-4, is DVKVTQSSRYLVKRTGEKVFLECVQDMDHENMFWYRQDPGLGLRLIYFSYDVKMKEKGDIPEGYSVSREKKERFSLILESASTNQTSMYLCASSLLAGAKNIQYFGAGTRLSVL.

The chain couples TRBV10-3 to TRBJ2-1; 10 bases agree with TRBD2. Germline CDR1 is ENHRY and CDR2 is SYGVKD. Trimming removed 3 bases from V and 8 bases from J; junction bases left unmatched: 10. This CDR3 region has 16 residues. The CDR3 sequence is CAISDPGLAVMDEQFF. The DNA of the CDR3 is TGTGCCATCAGTGATCCCGGACTAGCGGTTATGGATGAGCAGTTCTTC.

DNA of the CDR3: TGCGCCAGCAGCTTGGTGGGGGCGGGTAATGAGCAGTTCTTC. It translates to CASSLVGAGNEQFF. The J gene is TRBJ2-1, the V gene TRBV5-1, with D perhaps matching TRBD1 (6 bases). Germline V CDR1 and CDR2: SGHRS, YFSETQ. This CDR3 has 14 residues. Trimming left V 0 bases short and J 7 bases short, with 11 bases between. Variable domain in full (rest from reference TRBV5-1 and TRBJ2-1): KAGVTQTPRYLIKTRGQQVTLSCSPISGHRSVSWYQQTPGQGLQFLFEYFSETQRNKGNFPGRFSGRQFSNSRSEMNVSTLELGDSALYLCASSLVGAGNEQFFGPGTRLTVL.